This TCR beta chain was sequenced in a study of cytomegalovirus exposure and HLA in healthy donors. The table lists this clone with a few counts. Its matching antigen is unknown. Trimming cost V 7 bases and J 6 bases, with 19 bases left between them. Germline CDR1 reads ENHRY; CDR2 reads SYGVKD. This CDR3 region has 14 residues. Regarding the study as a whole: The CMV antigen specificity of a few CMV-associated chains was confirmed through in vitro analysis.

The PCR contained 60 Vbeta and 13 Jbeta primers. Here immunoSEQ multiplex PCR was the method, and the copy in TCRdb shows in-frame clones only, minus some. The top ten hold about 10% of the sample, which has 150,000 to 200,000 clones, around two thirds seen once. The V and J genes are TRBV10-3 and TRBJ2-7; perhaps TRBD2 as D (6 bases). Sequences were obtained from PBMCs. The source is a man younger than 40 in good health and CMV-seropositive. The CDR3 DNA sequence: TGTGCCATCACCCCAGACCCCAGGGAGGCCGAGCAGTACTTC. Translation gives CAITPDPREAEQYF.